The 30 T cell receptor beta chains below all came from one sample that was sequenced in a study of T cells in Graves' hyperthyroidism and ophthalmopathy. Amplification yielded TCR beta CDR3 regions, with RNA transcripts as the source. The primer set for the first-round RT-PCR of the TCR CDR3 was HTBI. MiXCR was run by TCRdb on the multiplex PCR reads, yielding one entry per CDR3 protein. In the table there are fewer than 700,000 distinct CDR3 sequences, 15% to 20% of which are singletons. Sequencing was carried out using blood. The receptor set was obtained from a woman under 40 with Graves' hyperthyroidism.

Many counts were recorded for this clonotype. Germline and junction disagree at one end, which may indicate a read error. This chain's CDR3 is CASSFGPSTDTQYF. The CDR3 nucleotides are TGTGCCAGCAGTTTCGGTCCTTCCACAGATACGCAGTATTTT. The gene calls are TRBV5-1 and TRBJ2-3; no firm D call. The CDR3 extends over 14 amino acids. Germline V CDR1 and CDR2: SGHRS, YFSETQ.

The chain carries TRBV3-1 and TRBJ2-6, with 7 bases aligning to TRBD2. Germline trimming cut 4 bases from V and 1 base from J; bases unmatched to any gene: 10. CDR1 is LGHDT, CDR2 YNNKEL, per germline (reference sequence). The CDR3 spans 18 residues. CDR3 protein: CASSLGRARGSGANVLTF. The DNA for the CDR3 is TGTGCCAGCAGCCTCGGTCGGGCGCGGGGGTCTGGGGCCAACGTCCTGACTTTC.

This chain links TRBV19 with TRBJ1-1, with 8 nucleotides matching TRBD1. Per germline, CDR1 LNHDA and CDR2 SQIVND (reference sequence). The V segment lost 8 bases and the J segment 5 bases; nucleotides outside the gene matches: 4. The CDR3 sequence is 12 residues long. CDR3 region: CASGTGGTEAFF. DNA of the CDR3: TGTGCCAGTGGGACAGGCGGAACTGAAGCTTTCTTT.

In this sample, this clonotype turned up many times. V is TRBV12-3 or TRBV12-4 and J is TRBJ1-5; D is unclear. The ends were cut back, 3 bases at V and 0 bases at J, with 9 bases in the middle. This CDR3 has 15 residues. The CDR3 DNA is TGTGCCAGCAGTTTTAGTTCGTCTAGCAATCAGCCCCAGCATTTT. Translating gives CASSFSSSSNQPQHF.

This clonotype has ten or more counts. The CDR3 DNA sequence: TGCAGCGTTGTACGGTCTAGAATGAACACTGAAGCTTTCTTT. Protein: CSVVRSRMNTEAFF. The chain uses TRBV29-1 and TRBJ1-1; no clear D gene. V was cut by 4 bases and J by 0 bases, with 12 bases left in between. The germline gives CDR1 SQVTM, CDR2 ANQGSEA. The CDR3 runs 14 residues.

This clonotype turned up a few times. CDR3 sequence: CASSLVPPGRARDEQFF. DNA for the CDR3: TGTGCCAGCAGCTTAGTTCCCCCCGGGAGGGCCCGGGATGAGCAGTTCTTC. This chain uses TRBV7-6 with TRBJ2-1, with 8 bases identical to TRBD2. This CDR3 has 17 amino acids. From germline, CDR1 is SGHVS and CDR2 FNYEAQ. V lost 1 base to trimming and J lost 8 bases; unmatched junction nucleotides: 13.

V is TRBV20-1 and J is TRBJ1-1; D is unclear. CDR3 length: 14 amino acids. Germline V CDR1 and CDR2: DFQATT, SNEGSKA (reference sequence). V was cut by 0 bases and J by 8 bases, with 16 bases left in between. The CDR3 region is CSARDRGEADEAFF. In nucleotides, the CDR3 is TGCAGTGCTAGAGATCGGGGAGAGGCCGACGAAGCTTTCTTT.

The genes are TRBV28 and TRBJ2-2; a possible D gene is TRBD1 (5 bases). V was clipped by 6 bases and J by 7 bases, with 9 bases between them. CDR3 length equals 12 residues. Per the germline V gene, CDR1 is MDHEN and CDR2 is SYDVKM. The CDR3 DNA sequence: TGTGCCAGCAGCCCGGACATCGGGGAGCTGTTTTTT. This gives the protein CASSPDIGELFF.

V usage is TRBV29-1 and J usage is TRBJ2-5, with D maybe TRBD2 (6 bases). Germline CDR1 and CDR2: SQVTM and ANQGSEA. This CDR3 is 14 amino acids long. Trimming pared 7 bases from V and 4 bases from J, leaving 19 bases between. In nucleotides, the CDR3 is TGCAGCGGATCGTGGGGAGGTAGGGGAGAGACCCAGTACTTC. Its protein is CSGSWGGRGETQYF.

This clonotype is a singleton in its sample. The V gene is TRBV7-9, the J gene TRBJ1-3; the match to TRBD1 covers 7 bases. V gave up 6 bases and J gave up 0 bases; unmatched junction bases: 8. This CDR3 comprises 16 residues. Looked up from germline, CDR1 is SEHNR and CDR2 is FQNEAQ (reference sequence). The CDR3 bases are TGTGCCAGCAGGGATCCCGGACAGGTCTCTGGAAACACCATATATTTT. Translated, it gives CASRDPGQVSGNTIYF.

This clonotype was counted a few times. This sequence joins TRBV6-2 or TRBV6-3 and TRBJ2-5; D uncertain. The length of the CDR3 is 15 residues. Trimming left V 0 bases short and J 1 base short, with 9 bases between. CDR1 is MNHEY, CDR2 SVGEGT, per germline. CDR3 DNA sequence: TGTGCCAGCAGTTACTCGATTTCCAGCCAAGAGACCCAGTACTTC. The encoded protein is CASSYSISSQETQYF.

V usage is TRBV24-1 and J usage is TRBJ2-3; D not resolved. CDR1 and CDR2 (germline): KGHDR, SFDVKD. This CDR3 contains 13 residues. V shed 6 bases and J shed 1 base, with 7 bases lying between them. CDR3 residues: CATSWGGTDTQYF. Here the CDR3 DNA reads TGTGCCACCAGTTGGGGTGGCACAGATACGCAGTATTTT.

This clonotype was seen repeatedly, ten times or more. Written as DNA, the CDR3 is TGCGCCAGCAGTTCGGGAATCTTGGGGGAGCAGTACTTC. Translated, it gives CASSSGILGEQYF. The chain carries TRBV5-1 and TRBJ2-7; D is perhaps TRBD2 (5 bases). CDR3 size: 13 residues. Germline V gene sequence: CDR1 SGHRS, CDR2 YFSETQ. Between the trimmed V and J ends, which lost 5 bases and 7 bases, there was a span of 16 bases. The full variable domain, its missing parts supplied by reference TRBV5-1 and TRBJ2-7, is KAGVTQTPRYLIKTRGQQVTLSCSPISGHRSVSWYQQTPGQGLQFLFEYFSETQRNKGNFPGRFSGRQFSNSRSEMNVSTLELGDSALYLCASSSGILGEQYFGPGTRLTVT.

Turning to this clonotype: The junction departs from germline at one end; a sequencing error may be responsible. The chain recombines TRBV5-1 with TRBJ2-7; D is perhaps TRBD1 (6 bases). The CDR3 extends over 14 amino acids. Germline CDR1 is SGHRS and CDR2 is YFSETQ. CDR3 sequence: CASSTSRGADEQYF. Written as DNA, the CDR3 is TGTGCCAGCAGCACGAGCAGGGGCGCAGACGAGCAGTACTTC.

This clonotype occurred a few times. The chain is built from TRBV20-1 and TRBJ2-1; 12 nucleotides match TRBD2. CDR1 and CDR2 (germline): DFQATT, SNEGSKA (reference sequence). After removal of 3 bases from V and 8 bases from J, the junction contained 17 bases not matched to a gene. The CDR3 has 18 residues. The CDR3 reads CSASAASGRAQLGYEQFF. CDR3 nucleotides: TGCAGTGCTAGCGCGGCTAGCGGGAGGGCCCAGTTAGGTTATGAGCAGTTCTTC.

This clonotype was picked up a small number of times. J is TRBJ1-1 and V is TRBV6-5; a possible D gene is TRBD1 (5 bases). With 2 bases removed from V and 13 bases from J, the gap between germline ends came to 26 bases. The CDR3 length is 16 residues. The germline gives CDR1 MNHEY, CDR2 SVGAGI. CDR3 sequence (DNA): TGTGCCAGCAGTTACCTCGGGAAATCAGGGTCTCAGTTGGATTTCTTT. Translation: CASSYLGKSGSQLDFF.

This clonotype appeared many times. The chain has TRBV18 and TRBJ2-5; TRBD2 is a possible D gene (6 bases). The V end lost 1 base, the J end lost 5 bases, and 11 bases lay between the germline ends. Germline assignment: CDR1 KGHSH and CDR2 LQKENI. This CDR3 is built from 14 residues. The CDR3 is CASSPRRELETQYF. For the CDR3, the DNA is TGTGCCAGCTCACCACGTCGGGAGCTTGAGACCCAGTACTTC.

This chain links TRBV7-9 with TRBJ2-1, with 9 bases identical to TRBD1. J lost 6 bases, V lost 5 bases, and 8 bases had no gene match. CDR1 is SEHNR and CDR2 is FQNEAQ in the germline V gene (reference sequence). The CDR3 runs 15 residues. The CDR3 DNA is TGTGCCAGCAGCACAGGGGACAGGGACTTCAATGAGCAGTTCTTC. Amino acids: CASSTGDRDFNEQFF.

The chain couples TRBV5-6 to TRBJ1-1; TRBD1 agrees at 8 bases. This CDR3 has 16 amino acids. With 4 bases clipped from V and 1 base from J, the junction kept 9 bases outside the gene matches. CDR1 is SGHDT, CDR2 YYEEEE, per germline. CDR3 nucleotides: TGTGCCAGCAGCGTGGCAGGGGGCTTCAGGAACACTGAAGCTTTCTTT. It translates to CASSVAGGFRNTEAFF.

The CDR3 spells CASSLVGGLYGYTF. The CDR3 DNA reads TGTGCCAGCAGCTTAGTCGGCGGATTATATGGCTACACCTTC. The rearrangement uses TRBV7-9 and TRBJ1-2; D not certain. The CDR3 has 14 amino acids. Germline CDR1 reads SEHNR; CDR2 reads FQNEAQ (reference sequence). Trimming shortened V by 1 base and J by 5 bases, and 11 bases separated the two germline ends.

This clonotype was counted a few times. This chain links TRBV5-1 with TRBJ1-5, with TRBD1 identical over 7 bases. Germline V CDR1 and CDR2: SGHRS, YFSETQ. J gave up 3 bases and V 4 bases, and 10 bases lay outside the gene matches. The CDR3 loop spans 16 amino acids. The DNA for the CDR3 is TGCGCCAGCAGCCCGGGGGGACAGATGATCAATCAGCCCCAGCATTTT. This gives the protein CASSPGGQMINQPQHF.

V and J are TRBV30 and TRBJ2-5; no firm D call. In germline, CDR1 is GTSNPN, CDR2 SVGIG (reference sequence). The CDR3 is 16 residues long. The ends were cut back, 2 bases at V and 5 bases at J, with 21 bases in the middle. This chain's CDR3 is CAWSTSTRIWSETQYF. As DNA, the CDR3 is TGTGCCTGGAGTACCTCGACTCGGATATGGTCGGAGACCCAGTACTTC.

The V call is TRBV5-1, the J call TRBJ2-2, with D uncertain. Looked up from germline, CDR1 is SGHRS and CDR2 is YFSETQ. V dropped 4 bases and J dropped 7 bases, with 14 bases sitting between them. The CDR3 loop spans 14 amino acids. CDR3 amino acids: CASSARFNDGELFF. As DNA, the CDR3 is TGCGCCAGCAGCGCCCGGTTCAATGACGGGGAGCTGTTTTTT.

This clonotype was counted many times. This rearrangement joins TRBV10-3 to TRBJ2-5; TRBD2 matches at 7 bases. The J segment lost 3 bases and the V segment lost 10 bases, leaving 8 bases of the junction unmatched. This CDR3 contains 13 residues. CDR1 is ENHRY, CDR2 SYGVKD, per germline. The CDR3 loop reads CATLASGKETQYF. CDR3 DNA: TGTGCCACCTTGGCTAGCGGAAAAGAGACCCAGTACTTC.

This chain links TRBV6-1 with TRBJ1-5, with D perhaps TRBD1 (6 bases). The CDR3 has 16 residues. V dropped 1 base and J dropped 2 bases, with 12 bases sitting between them. The germline gives CDR1 MNHNS, CDR2 SASEGT. CDR3 amino acids: CASSEVGGAGNQPQHF. The CDR3 bases are TGTGCCAGCAGTGAAGTGGGGGGGGCCGGCAATCAGCCCCAGCATTTT.

This clonotype was detected many times. This chain links TRBV12-3 or TRBV12-4 with TRBJ1-3; unclear D gene. The CDR3 is made up of 16 amino acids. Trimming removed 1 base from V and 0 bases from J, with 10 bases in between. The CDR3 loop reads CASSLVHSSSGNTIYF. The CDR3 nucleotides are TGTGCCAGCAGTTTAGTGCACAGTAGCTCTGGAAACACCATATATTTT.

The table lists this clonotype with many counts. This chain connects TRBV28 to TRBJ2-7, with D tentatively TRBD2 (6 bases). Trimming shortened V by 5 bases and J by 0 bases, and 14 bases separated the two germline ends. There are 15 residues in the CDR3. Germline assignment: CDR1 MDHEN and CDR2 SYDVKM. The CDR3 reads CASSPGDLPSYEQYF. DNA of the CDR3: TGTGCCAGCAGTCCGGGGGACCTCCCCTCCTACGAGCAGTACTTC.

This clonotype has a count of ten or more. This chain uses TRBV6-1 with TRBJ2-1, with 7 bases matching TRBD2. This CDR3 spans 13 amino acids. The junction had 8 bases not matched to a gene; V was cut back by 10 bases and J by 5 bases. CDR1 and CDR2 (germline): MNHNS, SASEGT. CDR3 DNA sequence: TGTGCCACGCGGGGGTTTTTCAACAATGAGCAGTTCTTC. Amino acid sequence: CATRGFFNNEQFF.

In DNA form, the CDR3 reads TGTGCCAGCAGCCCACCGGGAATTCTGAGAAATGAGCAGTTCTTC. It specifies CASSPPGILRNEQFF. V gene TRBV7-6 combines with J gene TRBJ2-1; maybe TRBD2 (5 bases). CDR3 length equals 15 residues. V gave up 5 bases and J gave up 7 bases, with 18 bases separating them. Germline V CDR1 and CDR2: SGHVS, FNYEAQ.

Remarks on this clonotype: The final CDR3 position lacks the conserved phenylalanine or tryptophan, pointing to a likely read error. The gene calls are TRBV12-3 or TRBV12-4 and TRBJ1-2; D is unclear. Trimming took off 4 bases at V and 8 bases at J, with 17 bases between the two ends. This CDR3 is built from 14 residues. CDR3 sequence: CASSSVEGMWGYTL. In DNA form, the CDR3 reads TGTGCCAGCAGTTCCGTGGAGGGAATGTGGGGCTACACCCTC.